This T cell receptor beta chain was sequenced in a study of identical twins (dated by TCRdb to the mid-2010s). As for the study more broadly: To test whether fetal clonotypes persist, this study deep-sequenced TCR alpha and beta repertoires from monozygotic twins, from unrelated adults of various ages, and from cord blood. To rule out contamination, replicate twin experiments were performed at different times with different library preparation protocols.

Broad study findings and their caveats: A weaker excess of twin sharing was found in beta out-of-frame sequences because the signal-to-noise ratio was lowered by fewer shared sequences. Out-of-frame TCR alpha sequences shared between twins showed an excess of low generation-probability sequences compared with coincidental sharing between unrelated individuals. Abundant cord blood beta clonotypes carried fewer insertions; young adult naive repertoires showed a weaker similar trend, while memory repertoires showed none. Recombination models systematically underestimated out-of-frame TCR alpha sharing in monozygotic twins but agreed with sharing between unrelated individuals. Invariant T cells such as MAIT and iNKT could partly confound zero-insertion analyses, although diverse VJ usage argued against such confounding for most clonotypes. Because the same donors could not be followed over many years, the conclusions depended on cross-sectional statistical analysis.

Libraries came from 5' RACE. The reads were generated on an Illumina HiSeq 2000. Template switching added a universal primer binding site, and the final cDNA carried a unique molecular identifier that allowed TCR cDNA molecules to be counted accurately. First-strand cDNA for TCR alpha and beta chains was synthesized from specific primers in the conserved constant-segment region. To control for contamination, each cDNA library was double barcoded with a SMART-Mk sample barcode plus Illumina barcodes. Two successive PCR steps introduced TruSeq adapter sequences along with Illumina sample barcodes. TCR alpha and beta cDNA libraries were sequenced on the Illumina HiSeq platform with custom primers. The source study handled its data this way. Unique molecular identifiers were extracted from raw reads with MiGEC, and CDR3 positions were determined with MiXCR. Recombination models were inferred per individual with the repgenHMM and IGoR tools using an EM algorithm. Shared clonotype analysis was performed with the tcR package in R, normalizing sharing by the product of cloneset sizes. To study raw recombination free of thymic and clonal selection effects, out-of-frame nonproductive sequences were analyzed. TCRdb trimmed public reads at Q25 via fastp, called clones via MiXCR and kept in-frame beta chains. Identical CDR3 proteins give one entry, which carries the most common genes and DNA. The authors' filters were not applied to this entry. The sample table lists 1.5 million or so distinct CDR3 sequences, about 32% of them with a count of one. Of the sample, approximately 0.29% is held by the ten largest clones.

This clonotype was observed a few times. The clone's antigen remains unknown. The sample holds no much larger clone one base away, and base qualities are not on file. Its CDR3 holds 14 amino acids, cysteine through phenylalanine. Kept here is only the CDR3 DNA, which spans 42 bases and is read in frame from base 1. The germline V gene sets CDR1 to SGHTA and CDR2 to FQGNSA. V loses 1 base of germline sequence and J loses 6 bases, and the interval between the two ends is 10 bases. All donors were healthy Caucasians. Sequenced input: cord blood. This clonotype was obtained from a newborn girl in good health. Here the chain combines TRBV7-2 and TRBJ1-5; the D gene cannot be named for sure. The CDR3: CASSLGFRGQPQHF. The sequence in DNA is TGTGCCAGCAGCTTAGGATTCCGGGGTCAGCCCCAGCATTTT.